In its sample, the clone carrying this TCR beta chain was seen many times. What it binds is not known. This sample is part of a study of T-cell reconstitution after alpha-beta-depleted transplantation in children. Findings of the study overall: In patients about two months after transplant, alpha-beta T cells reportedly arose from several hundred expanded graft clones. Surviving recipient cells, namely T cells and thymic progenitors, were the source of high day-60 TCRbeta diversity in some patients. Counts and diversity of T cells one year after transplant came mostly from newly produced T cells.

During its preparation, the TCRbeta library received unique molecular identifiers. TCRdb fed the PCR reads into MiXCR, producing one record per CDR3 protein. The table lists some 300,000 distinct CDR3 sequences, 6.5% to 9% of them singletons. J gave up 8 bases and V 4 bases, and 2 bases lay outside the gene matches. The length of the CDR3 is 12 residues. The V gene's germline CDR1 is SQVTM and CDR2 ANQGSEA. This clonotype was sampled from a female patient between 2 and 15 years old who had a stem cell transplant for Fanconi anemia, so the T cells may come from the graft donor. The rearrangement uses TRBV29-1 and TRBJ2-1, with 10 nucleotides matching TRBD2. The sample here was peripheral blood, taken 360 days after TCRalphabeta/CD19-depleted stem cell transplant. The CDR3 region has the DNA TGCAGCGTTGCTCTAGCGGGAGATGAGCAGTTCTTC. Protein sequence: CSVALAGDEQFF.